Listed below are T cell receptor beta chains from one sample, sequenced in a study of CD8+CD57+ T cells in acquired aplastic anemia. TCRdb passed the reads through MiXCR, listing each CDR3 protein once. Found here are approximately 180,000 distinct CDR3 sequences, approximately 48% of them singletons; the top ten hold about 2%. The source material was sorted CD4+, CD8+, or CD8+CD57+ T cells (not recorded which) from PBMCs. All receptors derive from a human donor with aplastic anemia. Each CDR3 is given with its conserved first and last residue. Each record gives: CDR3 protein, CDR3 DNA, J gene, V gene, D gene, clone size. The D gene is left open where the match is weak. Only some rows state a clone size, as once, few, many or a class for expanded clones.

CSARKRGTDTQYF TGCAGTGCTAGAAAACGTGGAACAGATACGCAGTATTTT TRBJ2-3 TRBV20-1 NA NA
CASSRTVSTDTQYF TGTGCCAGCAGCCGGACAGTTAGCACAGATACGCAGTATTTT TRBJ2-3 TRBV5-6 NA once
CAISGTGTGDEKLFF TGTGCCATCAGTGGGACCGGGACAGGGGACGAAAAACTGTTTTTT TRBJ1-4 TRBV10-3 TRBD1 NA
CSARDLRLAGGPGELFF TGCAGTGCTAGAGATCTCCGACTAGCGGGGGGGCCCGGGGAGCTGTTTTTT TRBJ2-2 TRBV20-1 TRBD2 many
CASRGQIHGNSPLHF TGTGCCTCCCGCGGACAGATCCATGGTAATTCACCCCTCCACTTT TRBJ1-6 TRBV19 NA few
CASRILGSNTGELFF TGTGCCAGCAGAATCCTCGGGAGTAACACCGGAGAGCTGTTTTTT TRBJ2-2 TRBV2 NA NA
CSASKGEEQETQYF TGCAGTGCTAGTAAGGGGGAGGAACAAGAGACCCAGTACTTC TRBJ2-5 TRBV20-1 NA few
CATSDARTGVRTDTQYF TGTGCCACCAGTGATGCCCGGACAGGGGTCCGCACAGATACGCAGTATTTT TRBJ2-3 TRBV24-1 TRBD1 many
CARGTGFNEQYF TGTGCCAGAGGAACAGGGTTCAACGAGCAGTACTTC TRBJ2-7 TRBV2 NA few
CASMAYEQYF TGTGCCAGCATGGCCTACGAGCAGTACTTC TRBJ2-7 TRBV6-1 NA NA